This TCR beta chain emerged from a study of blood T cell repertoires in COVID-19 (dated by TCRdb to 2018 to 2021). Background for the entire study: Collaborator samples came from the United States, Italy and Spain and covered acute and convalescent phases of COVID-19. The material from the prospective study consisted of cDNA or gDNA derived from T cells, B-cell-depleted T cells, or PBMCs. The dataset comprised deeply sampled blood TCRbeta repertoires from subjects exposed to, actively infected with, or recovered from COVID-19. The repertoires were made available in a free public database intended to serve as a resource for research on the immune response to SARS-CoV-2. Samples were obtained from the ongoing ImmuneRACE study (first 160 participants) and from over 1,000 subjects provided by 6 global collaborators. Nearly every sample came with metadata listing a de-identified subject ID, COVID-19 status, age in years and sex. Where HLA class I and class II types were available, the types were taken from metadata supplied by the sample provider, not from assay-based typing. What the research found in general, with its limitations: The amount of clinical and demographic metadata varied by source and participant and was provided uncurated.

Each collaborating institution followed its own protocols to collect whole blood in K2EDTA tubes. Collaborator samples were shipped for TCRbeta analysis as frozen whole blood, isolated PBMCs, or DNA extracted from either sample type. From cysteine to phenylalanine, the CDR3 is 16 amino acids long. CDR3 DNA only is kept here, 48 bases in frame from base 1. Trimming removed 3 bases from V and 2 bases from J, leaving 17 bases between the germline ends. Per the germline V gene, SGHDT is the CDR1 and YYEEEE is the CDR2. TCRbeta CDR3 regions were amplified from genomic DNA by means of the immunoSEQ Assay, a bias-controlled multiplex PCR. Turning to the authors' computational methods: Within the assay, amplification of reference gene primers was used to estimate how many nucleated cells each sample contained. Sequence reads were collapsed and filtered to measure the absolute abundance of every unique TCRbeta CDR3 rearrangement. For each sample, productive Simpson clonality was calculated as the square root of Simpson's diversity index over productive rearrangements. TCRdb mirrors the immuneACCESS table, restricted to in-frame sequences. Some clones are absent from its copies; in checked studies, under half trace to an unresolved V gene, and the reason for the others is unknown. V and J calls and clone size come straight from that table; D and trimming were deduced from the DNA. This sample holds tens of thousands of clones; 70% to 90% were observed only once. Of the sample, approximately 1.2% is held by the ten largest clones.

A remark on this clone: No antigen is known for it. No much larger clone exists at a distance of one base, and base qualities are not known.

This clonotype was obtained from a man aged 35 to 55 with acute or convalescent COVID-19. Sequences were obtained from peripheral blood. In this chain, TRBV5-6 is recombined with TRBJ1-1, and TRBD1 may be the D gene, going by 6 matching bases. CDR3 region: CASSYLARGSNTEAFF. The DNA sequence is given as TGTGCCAGCAGCTACTTGGCAAGGGGGAGCAACACTGAAGCTTTCTTT.